This is a list of T cell receptor beta chains from one sample in a study of blood T cell repertoires in COVID-19. Sequencing used immunoSEQ multiplex PCR; TCRdb keeps in-frame clones, though not all of them. Of about 200,000 clones in the sample, approximately 81% were seen once. Sequenced sample: peripheral blood. These receptors all stem from a woman older than 75 with acute or convalescent COVID-19. The CDR3 runs from the conserved cysteine through the conserved F or W. Fields, in order: clone size, J gene, V gene, D gene, CDR3 protein, CDR3 DNA. A D gene is named only where the DNA matches it firmly. Size values are once, few and many counts, or a class for expanded clones, and some rows have none.

- | TRBJ1-4 | TRBV5-1 | - | CASSLVWGPTNEKLFF | TGCGCCAGCAGCTTAGTTTGGGGGCCAACTAATGAAAAACTGTTTTTT
once | TRBJ1-3 | TRBV15 | - | CATSREGGTTGNTIYF | TGTGCCACCAGCAGAGAGGGAGGGACGACTGGAAACACCATATATTTT
- | TRBJ1-4 | TRBV7-8 | - | CASSLSGTQATNEKLFF | TGTGCCAGCAGCTTAAGCGGGACTCAAGCAACTAATGAAAAACTGTTTTTT
once | TRBJ1-3 | TRBV12-3/TRBV12-4 | - | CASNPGVGNTIYF | TGTGCCAGCAATCCAGGGGTCGGGAACACCATATATTTT
once | TRBJ1-1 | TRBV6-1 | - | CASSEVWQSNTEAFF | TGTGCCAGCAGTGAAGTATGGCAGTCGAACACTGAAGCTTTCTTT
- | TRBJ2-5 | TRBV28 | - | CASSVDNQETQYF | TGTGCCAGCAGTGTTGACAACCAAGAGACCCAGTACTTC
- | TRBJ1-2 | TRBV12-3/TRBV12-4 | - | CASSLGHFDGYTF | TGTGCCAGCAGTTTGGGACATTTCGATGGCTACACCTTC
few | TRBJ2-3 | TRBV11-2 | - | CASSLGGSPDTQYF | TGTGCCAGCAGCTTAGGGGGCAGCCCAGATACGCAGTATTTT
- | TRBJ1-5 | TRBV15 | TRBD1 | CATSGQDTNQPQHF | TGTGCCACCAGCGGACAGGACACCAATCAGCCCCAGCATTTT
once | TRBJ2-1 | TRBV5-1 | TRBD2 | CASSLGAGANNEQFF | TGCGCCAGCAGCTTGGGGGCGGGAGCCAACAATGAGCAGTTCTTC
- | TRBJ1-2 | TRBV20-1 | TRBD1 | CRTNRGDGYTF | TGCAGGACGAACAGGGGTGATGGCTACACCTTC
- | TRBJ1-3 | TRBV21-1 | - | CASSKPSDSLSSGNTIYF | TGTGCCAGCAGCAAACCCTCCGACAGTTTAAGCTCTGGAAACACCATATATTTT
once | TRBJ2-1 | TRBV6-4 | TRBD1 | CASKVDRGRYEQFF | TGTGCCAGCAAAGTTGACAGGGGTCGGTATGAGCAGTTCTTC
- | TRBJ1-6 | TRBV3-1/TRBV3-2 | - | CASSQALQGLSSPLHF | TGTGCCAGCAGCCAAGCTCTGCAGGGACTTAGTTCACCCCTCCACTTT
- | TRBJ1-4 | TRBV7-9 | - | CASSLRGPTEKLFF | TGTGCCAGCAGCCTCAGAGGGCCCACTGAAAAACTGTTTTTT
many | TRBJ1-3 | TRBV19 | - | CASLGTGPNTIYF | TGTGCCAGTCTGGGAACAGGACCAAACACCATATATTTT
few | TRBJ1-4 | TRBV9 | TRBD1 | CASRKGGENEKLFF | TGTGCCAGCAGAAAAGGGGGCGAAAATGAAAAACTGTTTTTT
- | TRBJ1-6 | TRBV6-5 | TRBD1 | CASEKPGQGPSPLHF | TGTGCCAGCGAAAAACCGGGACAGGGGCCATCACCCCTCCACTTT
few | TRBJ2-1 | TRBV7-8 | - | CASSLATRGYNEQFF | TGTGCCAGCAGCTTAGCAACTAGAGGTTACAATGAGCAGTTCTTC
- | TRBJ2-1 | TRBV5-1 | TRBD2 | CASSPATSNQINEQFF | TGCGCCAGCAGCCCGGCGACTAGCAACCAGATCAATGAGCAGTTCTTC
- | TRBJ1-2 | TRBV6-1 | - | CASSEAHGQGNYGYTF | TGTGCCAGCAGTGAAGCGCACGGGCAGGGGAACTATGGCTACACCTTC
- | TRBJ2-1 | TRBV2 | TRBD1 | CASDRGHNSGEQFF | TGTGCCAGCGACAGGGGGCATAATTCAGGCGAGCAGTTCTTC
few | TRBJ2-5 | TRBV3-1/TRBV3-2 | TRBD2 | CASSQSPGRGTQETQYF | TGTGCCAGCAGCCAATCACCCGGGAGGGGCACCCAAGAGACCCAGTACTTC
few | TRBJ1-3 | TRBV28 | - | CASRRTSGNTIYF | TGTGCCAGCAGGAGGACATCTGGAAACACCATATATTTT
- | TRBJ2-3 | TRBV7-2 | TRBD2 | CASSPGTSGDTDTQYF | TGTGCCAGCAGCCCGGGGACTAGCGGGGACACAGATACGCAGTATTTT
- | TRBJ2-4 | TRBV19 | - | CASSISQAGSVEYF | TGTGCCAGTAGTATCTCCCAGGCCGGTTCAGTTGAGTACTTC
- | TRBJ2-5 | TRBV15 | TRBD2 | CATSRDGGYQETQYF | TGTGCCACCAGCAGAGACGGGGGGTACCAAGAGACCCAGTACTTC
- | TRBJ2-3 | TRBV19 | - | CASSSDRLLTDTQYF | TGTGCCAGTAGTAGCGACAGGCTACTCACAGATACGCAGTATTTT
- | TRBJ2-3 | TRBV2 | TRBD2 | CASTTYGGKVQPQYF | TGTGCCAGCACAACTTACGGGGGGAAGGTTCAGCCCCAGTATTTT
- | TRBJ2-5 | TRBV2 | - | CASRATSQETQYF | TGTGCCAGCAGAGCTACCTCCCAAGAGACCCAGTACTTC
- | TRBJ2-5 | TRBV19 | TRBD1 | CASRSRDRQETQYF | TGTGCCAGTAGGAGCCGGGACAGACAAGAGACCCAGTACTTC
- | TRBJ1-1 | TRBV3-1/TRBV3-2 | TRBD1 | CASSPPGTGVTEAFF | TGTGCCAGCAGCCCTCCCGGGACAGGGGTTACTGAAGCTTTCTTT
- | TRBJ2-3 | TRBV18 | TRBD2 | CASSPQTSGSPDTQYF | TGTGCCAGCTCACCACAGACTAGCGGGAGCCCCGATACGCAGTATTTT
once | TRBJ1-1 | TRBV19 | - | CASSIDPGTEAFF | TGTGCCAGTAGTATCGACCCGGGCACTGAAGCTTTCTTT
- | TRBJ1-2 | TRBV5-6 | - | CASSTDSRWLYTF | TGTGCCAGCAGCACGGACAGTCGGTGGTTGTACACCTTC
- | TRBJ2-7 | TRBV7-3 | TRBD2 | CASSLTSGGEQYF | TGTGCCAGCAGCTTAACCTCGGGGGGAGAGCAGTACTTC
few | TRBJ1-6 | TRBV5-4 | - | CASSLDQDNSPLHF | TGTGCCAGCAGCTTGGATCAGGATAATTCACCCCTCCACTTT
- | TRBJ2-3 | TRBV5-1 | TRBD2 | CASSYGTSWDTQYF | TGCGCCAGCAGCTATGGGACTAGCTGGGATACGCAGTATTTT
- | TRBJ2-2 | TRBV23-1 | TRBD1 | CASTTLPRTGTNTGELFF | TGCGCCAGCACCACACTCCCTAGGACAGGGACGAACACCGGGGAGCTGTTTTTT
- | TRBJ2-1 | TRBV9 | - | CASSVAGTYNEQFF | TGTGCCAGCAGCGTAGCGGGGACCTACAATGAGCAGTTCTTC
once | TRBJ2-7 | TRBV19 | - | CASRSHNQDYEQYF | TGTGCCAGTAGGAGCCATAATCAGGACTACGAGCAGTACTTC
- | TRBJ1-1 | TRBV11-2 | - | CASNHRQANTEAFF | TGTGCCAGCAACCACCGACAAGCGAACACTGAAGCTTTCTTT
once | TRBJ2-1 | TRBV19 | - | CASSTPDEQFF | TGTGCCAGTAGTACTCCCGATGAGCAGTTCTTC
- | TRBJ2-1 | TRBV3-1/TRBV3-2 | TRBD2 | CASSQGSGRAHEQFF | TGTGCCAGCAGCCAAGGAAGCGGGAGGGCCCATGAGCAGTTCTTC
- | TRBJ2-7 | TRBV5-4 | TRBD1 | CASSPWTGGSYEQYF | TGTGCCAGCAGCCCATGGACAGGGGGGTCCTACGAGCAGTACTTC
- | TRBJ2-2 | TRBV6-5 | - | CASSFSSTGELFF | TGTGCCAGCAGTTTTAGCAGCACCGGGGAGCTGTTTTTT
- | TRBJ2-7 | TRBV9 | TRBD2 | CASSKTGTSSYEQYF | TGTGCCAGCAGCAAGACCGGGACTAGCTCCTACGAGCAGTACTTC
few | TRBJ1-1 | TRBV5-1 | - | CASSPDSTVTEAFF | TGCGCCAGCAGCCCGGACAGCACGGTCACTGAAGCTTTCTTT
- | TRBJ2-2 | TRBV7-3 | - | CASSGGINTGELFF | TGTGCCAGCAGCGGCGGGATAAACACCGGGGAGCTGTTTTTT
- | TRBJ2-2 | TRBV24-1 | TRBD1 | CATSDDPPDRAGELFF | TGTGCCACCAGTGATGATCCCCCGGACAGGGCCGGGGAGCTGTTTTTT
- | TRBJ1-1 | TRBV5-6 | - | CASSLGGEAFF | TGTGCCAGCAGCTTGGGAGGGGAAGCTTTCTTT
- | TRBJ2-3 | TRBV29-1 | - | CSVAGGFSTDTQYF | TGCAGCGTTGCTGGAGGGTTTAGCACAGATACGCAGTATTTT
- | TRBJ1-1 | TRBV4-1 | - | CASSQDFWGRYTEAFF | TGCGCCAGCAGCCAAGATTTTTGGGGGCGATACACTGAAGCTTTCTTT
- | TRBJ2-2 | TRBV5-1 | - | CASSLDRNTGELFF | TGCGCCAGCAGCTTGGACAGAAACACCGGGGAGCTGTTTTTT